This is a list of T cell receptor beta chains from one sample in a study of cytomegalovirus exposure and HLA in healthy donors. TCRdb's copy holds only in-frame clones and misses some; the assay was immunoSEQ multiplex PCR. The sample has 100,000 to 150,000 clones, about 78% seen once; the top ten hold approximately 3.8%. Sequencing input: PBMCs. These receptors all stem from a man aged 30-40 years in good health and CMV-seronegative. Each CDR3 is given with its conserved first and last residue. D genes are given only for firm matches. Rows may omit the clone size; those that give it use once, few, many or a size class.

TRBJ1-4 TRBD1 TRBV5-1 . CASSLTQGEEKLFF TGCGCCAGCAGCTTAACACAGGGGGAAGAAAAACTGTTTTTT
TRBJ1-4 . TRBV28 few CASRGPVDMNEKLFF TGTGCCAGCAGGGGGCCCGTGGACATGAATGAAAAACTGTTTTTT
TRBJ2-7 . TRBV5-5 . CASSPDGGTYEQYF TGTGCCAGCAGCCCGGATGGGGGGACCTACGAGCAGTACTTC
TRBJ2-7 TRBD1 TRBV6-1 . CASRDRDRDSYEQYF TGTGCCAGCAGAGACCGGGACAGGGATTCCTACGAGCAGTACTTC
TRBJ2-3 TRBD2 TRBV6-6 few CASRQTSAPTDTQYF TGTGCCAGCAGACAAACTAGCGCCCCCACAGATACGCAGTATTTT
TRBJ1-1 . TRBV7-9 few CASSSELGGPRGTEAFF TGTGCCAGCAGCTCCGAATTGGGAGGGCCCAGGGGCACTGAAGCTTTCTTT
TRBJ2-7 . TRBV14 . CASSQDGLRAYEQYF TGTGCCAGCAGCCAAGATGGCCTGCGGGCCTACGAGCAGTACTTC
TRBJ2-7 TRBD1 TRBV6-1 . CASRVGTGAHEQYF TGTGCCAGCAGAGTCGGGACAGGGGCCCACGAGCAGTACTTC
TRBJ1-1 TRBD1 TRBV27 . CASSILQGSAEAFF TGTGCCAGCAGTATATTACAGGGGTCCGCTGAAGCTTTCTTT
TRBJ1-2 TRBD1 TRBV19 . CASSIFTIKTGSSYGYTF TGTGCCAGTAGTATCTTCACTATTAAGACAGGGAGTAGCTATGGCTACACCTTC
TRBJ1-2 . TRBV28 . CASSPQGSYYGYTF TGTGCCAGCAGTCCCCAGGGGTCGTACTATGGCTACACCTTC
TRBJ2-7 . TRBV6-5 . CASSYSGYRVYEQYF TGTGCCAGCAGTTACTCCGGGTACAGGGTATACGAGCAGTACTTC
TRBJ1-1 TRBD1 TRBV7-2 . CASSSDRVNTEAFF TGTGCCAGCAGCTCCGACAGGGTGAACACTGAAGCTTTCTTT
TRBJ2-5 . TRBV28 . CASRPDTEETQYF TGTGCCAGCAGACCGGACACCGAAGAGACCCAGTACTTC
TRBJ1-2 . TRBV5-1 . CASSSLIRKGYTF TGCGCCAGCAGCTCACTAATCCGCAAGGGCTACACCTTC
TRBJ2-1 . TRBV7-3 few CASSPGTYPIHEQFF TGTGCCAGCAGCCCCGGGACTTATCCCATTCATGAGCAGTTCTTC
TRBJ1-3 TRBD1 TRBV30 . CAWSQARNRGPGNTIYF TGTGCCTGGAGTCAGGCGAGGAACAGGGGGCCGGGAAACACCATATATTTT
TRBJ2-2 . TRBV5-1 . CASSLYSGLGTGELFF TGCGCCAGCAGCTTGTATTCGGGTCTCGGCACCGGGGAGCTGTTTTTT
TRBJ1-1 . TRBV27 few CASRFRESTAEAFF TGTGCCAGCAGGTTTCGGGAGTCCACCGCTGAAGCTTTCTTT
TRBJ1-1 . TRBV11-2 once CASSFVEAQVFF TGTGCCAGCAGCTTTGTGGAGGCCCAGGTGTTCTTT
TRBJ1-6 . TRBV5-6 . CASSLFPWASPLHF TGTGCCAGCAGCTTGTTTCCCTGGGCGTCACCCCTCCACTTT